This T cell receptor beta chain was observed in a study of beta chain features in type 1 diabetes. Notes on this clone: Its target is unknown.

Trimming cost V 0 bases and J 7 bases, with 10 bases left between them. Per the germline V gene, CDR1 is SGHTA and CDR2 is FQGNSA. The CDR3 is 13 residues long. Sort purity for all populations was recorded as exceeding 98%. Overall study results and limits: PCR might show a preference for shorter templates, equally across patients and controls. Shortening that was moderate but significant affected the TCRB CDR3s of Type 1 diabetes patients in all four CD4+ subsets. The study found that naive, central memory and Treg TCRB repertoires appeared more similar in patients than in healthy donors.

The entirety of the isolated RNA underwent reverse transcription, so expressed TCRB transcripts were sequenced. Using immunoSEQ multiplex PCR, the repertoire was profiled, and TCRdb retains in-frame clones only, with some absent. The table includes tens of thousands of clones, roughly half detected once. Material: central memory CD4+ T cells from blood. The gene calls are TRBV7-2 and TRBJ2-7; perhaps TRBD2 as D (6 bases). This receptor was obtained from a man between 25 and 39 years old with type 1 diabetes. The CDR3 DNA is TGTGCCAGCAGCTTAGCGGGACTCAGGGAGCAGTACTTC. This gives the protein CASSLAGLREQYF.